This is a list of T cell receptor beta chains from one sample in a study of blood T cell repertoires in COVID-19. Some clones are missing from TCRdb's copy, which holds only in-frame ones; the method was immunoSEQ multiplex PCR. The table shows almost 50,000 clones, with about 71% occurring only once. Sequencing input: peripheral blood. These TCRs come from a woman in her seventies with acute or convalescent COVID-19. Both conserved end residues are part of each CDR3. The D gene is left open where the match is weak. Part of the rows lack a size; the others show once, few, many or a class for expanded clones.

TRBJ2-3 | NA | TRBV7-3 | NA | TGTGCCAGCAGCCTCCGGGGGAGCACAGATACGCAGTATTTT | CASSLRGSTDTQYF
TRBJ2-7 | NA | TRBV12-3/TRBV12-4 | NA | TGTGCCAGCAGTTTTTCCGGGGAGGACGAGCAGTACTTC | CASSFSGEDEQYF
TRBJ2-7 | NA | TRBV6-6 | NA | TGTGCCAGCAGTTACCCGCAGGTAGGAGGGATCTACGAGCAGTACTTC | CASSYPQVGGIYEQYF
TRBJ2-1 | NA | TRBV7-3 | few | TGTGCCAGCAGCTTTCTCGGACAGAATGAGCAGTTCTTC | CASSFLGQNEQFF
TRBJ2-3 | NA | TRBV6-1 | NA | TGTGCCAGCAGTGAACAGGGAACGACTACAGATACGCAGTATTTT | CASSEQGTTTDTQYF
TRBJ2-5 | TRBD2 | TRBV4-1 | few | TGCGCCAGCAGCCCTGGTAGCGGGTACGAGACCCAGTACTTC | CASSPGSGYETQYF
TRBJ2-3 | NA | TRBV7-3 | NA | TGTGCCAGCAGCTTAATCGGGCTAGCAACAGATACGCAGTATTTT | CASSLIGLATDTQYF
TRBJ1-1 | NA | TRBV5-4 | NA | TGTGCCAGCAGCTTGAGAGGCCAGGGGCCCACTGAAGCTTTCTTT | CASSLRGQGPTEAFF
TRBJ2-1 | NA | TRBV14 | NA | TGTGCCAGCAGCCAAGATCTCGGAGGGGGCTGGAATGAGCAGTTCTTC | CASSQDLGGGWNEQFF
TRBJ1-6 | TRBD1 | TRBV19 | NA | TGTGCCAGTAGGCAACAGGGGGATCCCCTCCACTTT | CASRQQGDPLHF